Listed below are T cell receptor beta chains from one sample, sequenced in a study of OX40 agonist ivuxolimab in advanced cancers. Here immunoSEQ multiplex PCR was the method, and the copy in TCRdb shows in-frame clones only, minus some. The sample includes approximately 40,000 clones, about 88% of them seen just once. The specimen was CD4+ or CD8+ T cells sorted from blood, collected in a trial of the OX40 agonist ivuxolimab. The source is an adult with an advanced solid tumor such as melanoma, head and neck, liver or kidney cancer. Each CDR3 is given with its conserved first and last residue. The order of the fields is V gene, D gene, J gene, CDR3 protein, CDR3 DNA. D genes are given only for firm matches.

TRBV9,NA,TRBJ1-6,CASSQRTDGNSPLHF,TGTGCCAGCAGCCAACGGACTGATGGGAATTCACCCCTCCACTTT
TRBV4-3,TRBD1,TRBJ1-3,CASSDRVGNTIYF,TGCGCCAGCAGTGACAGGGTCGGAAACACCATATATTTT
TRBV7-9,NA,TRBJ2-7,CASSPLKGKGRYYEQYF,TGTGCCAGCAGCCCTTTGAAGGGGAAGGGACGATACTACGAGCAGTACTTC
TRBV19,TRBD1,TRBJ2-1,CASRDRGLNEQFF,TGTGCCAGCCGGGACAGGGGGCTTAATGAGCAGTTCTTC
TRBV9,TRBD2,TRBJ2-1,CASSVVGGSPNEQFF,TGTGCCAGCAGCGTAGTGGGCGGGAGCCCCAATGAGCAGTTCTTC
TRBV5-1,NA,TRBJ1-4,CASSLEATNEKLFF,TGCGCCAGCAGCCTAGAGGCAACTAATGAAAAACTGTTTTTT
TRBV9,NA,TRBJ2-7,CASSVVGGGEQYF,TGTGCCAGCAGCGTAGTGGGGGGCGGCGAGCAGTACTTC
TRBV6-4,TRBD2,TRBJ2-3,CASSRGGRSTDTQYF,TGTGCCAGCAGTCGGGGGGGAAGAAGCACAGATACGCAGTATTTT
TRBV4-3,TRBD1,TRBJ2-7,CASSQDKQGNYEQYF,TGCGCCAGCAGCCAAGATAAACAGGGGAATTACGAGCAGTACTTC
TRBV19,NA,TRBJ2-1,CASRETGLYNEQFF,TGTGCCAGTAGGGAGACGGGGTTATACAATGAGCAGTTCTTC
TRBV7-9,TRBD2,TRBJ2-7,CASSSTSVSYEQYF,TGTGCCAGCAGCTCCACTAGCGTCTCCTACGAGCAGTACTTC